This T cell receptor beta chain was recovered during a study of identical twins. Germline-derived CDR1 and CDR2 are SGHTA and FQGNSA. CDR3 size: 13 residues. V was cut by 7 bases and J by 6 bases, with 15 bases left in between. This clonotype occurred a few times. The antigen remains undetermined. From the 5' RACE reads, TCRdb called clonotypes with MiXCR, one entry per CDR3 protein. The table records some 440,000 distinct CDR3 sequences, 24% of them present only once. Regarding the study as a whole: Sequences that were out-of-frame, alpha and twin-shared displayed an excess of low generation probability.

Healthy Caucasians provided all donations. The sample also formed part of further work on T cells expressing NK-cell markers.

The sequenced sample consisted of CD4+ T cells sorted from blood. The sequence was obtained from a woman aged 18-30 years in good health. V gene TRBV7-2 combines with J gene TRBJ1-2, with a weak D call TRBD1 (5 bases). The CDR3 reads CASTSWQGNGYTF. The CDR3 DNA follows: TGTGCCAGCACCTCGTGGCAGGGTAATGGCTACACCTTC.